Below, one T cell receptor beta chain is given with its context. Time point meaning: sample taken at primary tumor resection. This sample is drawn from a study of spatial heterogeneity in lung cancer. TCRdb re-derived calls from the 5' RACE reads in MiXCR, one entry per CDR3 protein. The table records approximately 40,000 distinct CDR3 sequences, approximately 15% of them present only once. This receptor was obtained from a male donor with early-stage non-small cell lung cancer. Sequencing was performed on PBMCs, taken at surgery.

CDR3 residues: CASSLEAPYNSPLHF. The DNA for the CDR3 is TGCGCCAGCAGCTTGGAGGCACCTTATAATTCACCCCTCCACTTT. The chain recombines TRBV5-1 with TRBJ1-6, with no clear D. From germline, CDR1 is SGHRS and CDR2 YFSETQ. With 0 bases removed from V and 4 bases from J, the gap between germline ends came to 8 bases. The CDR3 runs 15 residues.